This T cell receptor beta chain emerged from a study of T cells in Graves' hyperthyroidism and ophthalmopathy. Broader study findings: Blood samples included most of the expanded thyroid clonotypes exceeding 0.001. By a 13 V-J model, ophthalmopathy was set apart from stable hyperthyroidism. Median prediction lead before ophthalmopathy onset was 5 to 7 months with the model.

This CDR3 contains 13 residues. The germline V gene has CDR1 WSHSY and CDR2 SAAADI. Trimming stripped 6 bases from V and 1 base from J, with 10 bases between. Investigators excluded patients with uncontrolled infection, other autoimmune disease, pregnancy or lactation. As to this clonotype: As yet, its antigen is unknown.

TCR beta CDR3 regions were amplified from RNA transcripts. With the HTBI primer set, the TCR CDR3 went through a first round of RT-PCR. Each CDR3 protein gets one entry after TCRdb re-called the multiplex PCR reads with MiXCR. The table shows 550,000 to 700,000 distinct CDR3 sequences, with roughly 50% occurring only once. The sample was peripheral blood or thyroid tissue (not recorded which). This chain links TRBV10-2 with TRBJ2-7; D uncertain. The TCR was taken from an adult woman with Graves' disease, either hyperthyroidism or ophthalmopathy (not recorded which). The CDR3 DNA reads as TGCGCCAGCAGGAGCGAGGCTTCCTACGAGCAGTACTTC. As protein: CASRSEASYEQYF.